The rows below give T cell receptor beta chains drawn from one sample of a study of control samples from healthy donors and cancer patients. Profiled with immunoSEQ multiplex PCR; TCRdb holds only in-frame clones, not every one. The sample includes approximately 28,000 clones, 91% seen only once; the top ten take more than 10%. The material sequenced was PBMCs. All receptors come from a man aged 45-65 years with lung cancer. Both conserved end residues are trimmed from each CDR3. D genes are given only for firm matches.

cdr3_length: 16
d_call: NA
v_call: TRBV28
j_call: TRBJ2-6
cdr3_aa: ASSALRTALSGANVLT

cdr3_length: 11
d_call: NA
v_call: TRBV2
j_call: TRBJ1-5
cdr3_aa: ASNVDSNQPQH

cdr3_length: 12
d_call: NA
v_call: TRBV27
j_call: TRBJ2-7
cdr3_aa: ASSPVKEAYEQY

cdr3_length: 13
d_call: NA
v_call: TRBV5-5
j_call: TRBJ2-1
cdr3_aa: ASSSLYSSYNEQF

cdr3_length: 14
d_call: TRBD1
v_call: TRBV5-1
j_call: TRBJ2-7
cdr3_aa: ASTLRFGTDSYEQY

cdr3_length: 14
d_call: NA
v_call: TRBV7-2
j_call: TRBJ2-7
cdr3_aa: ASTPNSLGSFYEQY

cdr3_length: 12
d_call: NA
v_call: TRBV12-5
j_call: TRBJ2-7
cdr3_aa: ASGLAGLVSGQY

cdr3_length: 13
d_call: TRBD2
v_call: TRBV7-2
j_call: TRBJ2-3
cdr3_aa: ASSSRLAGTDTQY

cdr3_length: 11
d_call: NA
v_call: TRBV12-3/TRBV12-4
j_call: TRBJ2-2
cdr3_aa: AMSAQPTGELF

cdr3_length: 10
d_call: NA
v_call: TRBV30
j_call: TRBJ1-1
cdr3_aa: AWSPGEFEAF

cdr3_length: 13
d_call: NA
v_call: TRBV4-3
j_call: TRBJ2-1
cdr3_aa: ASSQDWGGHNEQF

cdr3_length: 12
d_call: TRBD1
v_call: TRBV5-4
j_call: TRBJ2-1
cdr3_aa: ASSRQGAWNEQF

cdr3_length: 18
d_call: TRBD2
v_call: TRBV9
j_call: TRBJ2-2
cdr3_aa: ARRCREGTRGGASTGELF

cdr3_length: 13
d_call: NA
v_call: TRBV6-2/TRBV6-3
j_call: TRBJ1-1
cdr3_aa: ASSRIGGGDTEAF

cdr3_length: 13
d_call: NA
v_call: TRBV6-5
j_call: TRBJ1-6
cdr3_aa: ASSPPGLFNSPLH

cdr3_length: 16
d_call: TRBD2
v_call: TRBV18
j_call: TRBJ2-1
cdr3_aa: ASSPPARRGGYYNEQF

cdr3_length: 11
d_call: TRBD2
v_call: TRBV11-3
j_call: TRBJ2-1
cdr3_aa: ASSLVQRGVQF

cdr3_length: 11
d_call: NA
v_call: TRBV30
j_call: TRBJ1-2
cdr3_aa: AWSPDPYYGYT

cdr3_length: 11
d_call: NA
v_call: TRBV5-6
j_call: TRBJ2-7
cdr3_aa: ASSSSGLYEQY

cdr3_length: 12
d_call: TRBD1
v_call: TRBV7-9
j_call: TRBJ1-2
cdr3_aa: ASSLQGAVDGYT

cdr3_length: 12
d_call: TRBD1
v_call: TRBV28
j_call: TRBJ1-2
cdr3_aa: ASSQGRGPRGYT

cdr3_length: 11
d_call: NA
v_call: TRBV12-3/TRBV12-4
j_call: TRBJ2-5
cdr3_aa: ASTLSGLVTQY

cdr3_length: 12
d_call: TRBD1
v_call: TRBV6-2/TRBV6-3
j_call: TRBJ1-1
cdr3_aa: ASSYGTGTTEAF

cdr3_length: 13
d_call: TRBD1
v_call: TRBV6-5
j_call: TRBJ2-1
cdr3_aa: ASSRDRESYNEQF

cdr3_length: 11
d_call: NA
v_call: TRBV6-4
j_call: TRBJ1-1
cdr3_aa: ASSPEWGTEAF

cdr3_length: 9
d_call: NA
v_call: TRBV5-4
j_call: TRBJ1-5
cdr3_aa: ASSFNQPQH

cdr3_length: 13
d_call: NA
v_call: TRBV11-2
j_call: TRBJ1-2
cdr3_aa: ASSPRRDGTNGYT

cdr3_length: 11
d_call: NA
v_call: TRBV10-3
j_call: TRBJ2-1
cdr3_aa: AISESWDNEQF

cdr3_length: 13
d_call: NA
v_call: TRBV19
j_call: TRBJ2-7
cdr3_aa: ASSILPGRSYEQY

cdr3_length: 16
d_call: TRBD2
v_call: TRBV29-1
j_call: TRBJ2-3
cdr3_aa: SVTGGQGLATSTDTQY

cdr3_length: 13
d_call: NA
v_call: TRBV6-5
j_call: TRBJ2-3
cdr3_aa: ASSRSKQDPDTQY

cdr3_length: 10
d_call: NA
v_call: TRBV11-2
j_call: TRBJ1-6
cdr3_aa: ASSSQGGPLH

cdr3_length: 15
d_call: TRBD1
v_call: TRBV4-1
j_call: TRBJ2-1
cdr3_aa: ASSPPTGGSLYNEQF

cdr3_length: 12
d_call: TRBD2
v_call: TRBV13
j_call: TRBJ2-3
cdr3_aa: ASTSTSGRDTQY

cdr3_length: 14
d_call: TRBD2
v_call: TRBV9
j_call: TRBJ2-1
cdr3_aa: ASSVGGTSGYNEQF

cdr3_length: 14
d_call: NA
v_call: TRBV6-2/TRBV6-3
j_call: TRBJ1-6
cdr3_aa: ASSYSTKGIDSPLH

cdr3_length: 14
d_call: NA
v_call: TRBV5-1
j_call: TRBJ2-5
cdr3_aa: ASSSSGGASKGTQY

cdr3_length: 14
d_call: TRBD1
v_call: TRBV6-5
j_call: TRBJ1-2
cdr3_aa: ASSYVRTGGYYGYT

cdr3_length: 13
d_call: TRBD1
v_call: TRBV5-1
j_call: TRBJ2-2
cdr3_aa: ASTDAPQGNGELF

cdr3_length: 11
d_call: NA
v_call: TRBV4-1
j_call: TRBJ1-2
cdr3_aa: ASSQDSNYGYT

cdr3_length: 11
d_call: NA
v_call: TRBV29-1
j_call: TRBJ1-5
cdr3_aa: SVETVQNQPQH

cdr3_length: 13
d_call: TRBD2
v_call: TRBV5-4
j_call: TRBJ2-7
cdr3_aa: ASSLTVSGDYEQY

cdr3_length: 13
d_call: TRBD1
v_call: TRBV19
j_call: TRBJ2-7
cdr3_aa: ASSSRQGEAYEQY

cdr3_length: 13
d_call: TRBD1
v_call: TRBV11-3
j_call: TRBJ2-5
cdr3_aa: ASSLGGQGGETQY

cdr3_length: 11
d_call: NA
v_call: TRBV3-1/TRBV3-2
j_call: TRBJ1-1
cdr3_aa: ASSRTVNTEAF

cdr3_length: 11
d_call: NA
v_call: TRBV3-1/TRBV3-2
j_call: TRBJ1-5
cdr3_aa: ASSQNGNQPQH